This section outlines one T cell receptor (beta chain) sequence together with its context. Its antigen is undetermined. Original analysis: Quality scores were absent from the junction-only immunoSEQ sequences, so filtering differed. Profiled with immunoSEQ multiplex PCR; TCRdb holds only in-frame clones, not every one. V, J and clone size are taken as reported in that table, and D and trimming were inferred from the DNA itself. The repertoire includes 650,000 to 800,000 clones, about 90% of them detected once, and nearly 25% sits in the top ten. Naive CD8 cells lacked CD45RO and underwent positive selection for CCR7, leaving out terminally differentiated effector memory CD45RA+ cells. Trimming left V 1 base short and J 1 base short, with 7 bases between. There are 14 residues in the CDR3. Germline V gene data show CDR1 as SGHVS and CDR2 as FNYEAQ. This specimen belongs to a study of shared clonotypes between healthy human individuals. General observations from the study: Sorted-subset sequencing was shown by rarefaction to be incomplete despite large depth.

The chain uses TRBV7-6 and TRBJ2-5; no clear D gene. Specimen: naive CD8+ T cells sorted from blood. The origin of this receptor is a man younger than 45 in good health. The CDR3 bases are TGTGCCAGCAGCTTAGAGATATTCCAAGAGACCCAGTACTTC. This gives the protein CASSLEIFQETQYF.